The 29 T cell receptor beta chains presented below share a single source sample, sequenced in a study of CD8+ T cells in alopecia areata. Reverse transcription of extracted RNA yielded cDNA, which provided the sequencing template. Data came from immunoSEQ multiplex PCR; TCRdb stores just in-frame clones and leaves some out. Seen here are about 110,000 clones, approximately 63% observed once, and the top ten hold about 20%. Sequencing used CD8+ T cells sorted from blood. These receptors were obtained from a human donor in good health.

This clone was detected only once. This chain links TRBV30 with TRBJ1-2, with a tentative D call TRBD1 (6 bases). The CDR3 extends over 16 amino acids. V was clipped by 0 bases and J by 4 bases, with 18 bases between them. CDR1 is GTSNPN and CDR2 is SVGIG in the germline V gene (reference sequence). The CDR3 DNA sequence: TGTGCCTGGAGTGTATCCACAGGGAGTCTAGGCTATGGCTACACCTTC. It yields the protein CAWSVSTGSLGYGYTF.

This sequence joins TRBV2 and TRBJ2-5; tentatively, D is TRBD2 (6 bases). Germline CDR1 is SNHLY and CDR2 is FYNNEI. The CDR3 contains 16 residues. Deletions cut 3 bases from V and 2 bases from J, with 16 bases between. CDR3 loop: CASSEMEGTFQETQYF. In nucleotides, the CDR3 is TGTGCCAGCAGTGAGATGGAGGGTACCTTTCAAGAGACCCAGTACTTC.

The chain joins TRBV4-3 to TRBJ2-1; D remains unclear. The germline V gene encodes CDR1 LGHNA and CDR2 YSLEER. The ends were cut back, 2 bases at V and 7 bases at J, with 6 bases in the middle. The CDR3 is 12 amino acids. This CDR3 reads CASSQLGNEQFF. Here the CDR3 DNA reads TGCGCCAGCAGCCAACTAGGAAATGAGCAGTTCTTC.

This clone came up a few times. J is TRBJ2-7 and V is TRBV28, with D possibly TRBD2 on 5 matching bases. CDR3 size: 13 residues. V was shortened by 3 bases and J by 3 bases, with 9 bases between the two germline ends. CDR1 and CDR2 from the germline V gene are MDHEN and SYDVKM. CDR3 DNA: TGTGCCAGCAGTTTCGGACGGGACTACGAGCAGTACTTC. Translating gives CASSFGRDYEQYF.

The genes are TRBV4-1 and TRBJ1-1, with D tentatively TRBD1 (5 bases). This CDR3 comprises 14 residues. Germline V gene lookup returns CDR1 MGHRA and CDR2 YSYEKL. The V and J ends lost 4 bases and 3 bases respectively, with 12 bases between them. CDR3 coding DNA: TGCGCCAGCAGCCCAGGTCAGGGATACACTGAAGCTTTCTTT. Its translation is CASSPGQGYTEAFF.

This clone has just a few counts. This chain links TRBV4-3 with TRBJ2-1; 7 nucleotides align to TRBD1. The CDR3 is made up of 15 amino acids. CDR1 and CDR2 (germline): LGHNA, YSLEER. V was clipped by 1 base and J by 2 bases; unmatched bases: 2. This chain's CDR3 is CASSQGTGAYNEQFF. CDR3 in DNA: TGCGCCAGCAGCCAAGGTACAGGGGCCTACAATGAGCAGTTCTTC.

In this sample, this clone turned up a few times. This chain links TRBV11-2 with TRBJ2-1; tentative D call: TRBD2 (7 bases). The germline gives CDR1 SGHAT, CDR2 FQNNGV. Trimming shortened V by 4 bases and J by 7 bases, and 14 bases separated the two germline ends. CDR3 length: 14 residues. This CDR3 reads CASSSTGGWNEQFF. The CDR3 nucleotides read TGTGCCAGCAGCTCGACGGGGGGCTGGAATGAGCAGTTCTTC.

Notes on this clone: Just one base apart from a much larger clone, this may be a read error. The J gene is TRBJ2-3, the V gene TRBV6-4; 10 bases are a match to TRBD2. Looked up from germline, CDR1 is MRHNA and CDR2 is SNTAGT. The length of the CDR3 is 15 residues. J lost 0 bases, V lost 3 bases, and 0 bases had no gene match. CDR3 coding DNA: TGTGCCAGCAGTGAACTAGCGGGGAGCACAGATACGCAGTATTTT. Translation: CASSELAGSTDTQYF.

The chain carries TRBV18 and TRBJ2-3; no clear D gene. Germline V gene sequence: CDR1 KGHSH, CDR2 LQKENI. The CDR3 totals 14 residues. V lost 3 bases and J lost 0, with 7 bases in between. CDR3 sequence reads: CASSPLRSTDTQYF. In DNA form, the CDR3 reads TGTGCCAGCTCACCGCTGCGGAGCACAGATACGCAGTATTTT.

The V and J genes are TRBV27 and TRBJ2-7; D unclear. Germline values: CDR1 MNHEY, CDR2 SMNVEV (reference sequence). This CDR3 has 14 residues. Trimming pared 0 bases from V and 0 bases from J, leaving 6 bases between. The CDR3 DNA reads TGTGCCAGCAGTTTATCGGGCAGCTCCTACGAGCAGTACTTC. It specifies CASSLSGSSYEQYF.

This clone occurred once. The gene calls are TRBV2 and TRBJ1-2; 9 bases line up with TRBD1. The V gene end was trimmed by 6 bases and the J gene end by 2 bases; junction bases not matched to a gene: 10. The CDR3 runs to 16 residues. CDR1 and CDR2 (germline): SNHLY, FYNNEI. In DNA form, the CDR3 reads TGTGCCAGCAGCCGGACAGGGGAGCCCTCAAACTATGGCTACACCTTC. This sequence encodes CASSRTGEPSNYGYTF.

This clone appeared many times. The V gene is TRBV11-1, the J gene TRBJ2-3, with D perhaps TRBD1 (7 bases). The germline V gene has CDR1 SGHAT and CDR2 FQDESV (reference sequence). The CDR3 is 16 residues long. V was shortened by 4 bases and J by 3 bases, with 17 bases between the two germline ends. DNA of the CDR3: TGTGCCAGCAGCTACCGAGGAGGGGGCCGGACAGATACGCAGTATTTT. Translation gives CASSYRGGGRTDTQYF. Drawing the rest from reference TRBV11-1 and TRBJ2-3, the complete variable domain is EAEVAQSPRYKITEKSQAVAFWCDPISGHATLYWYRQILGQGPELLVQFQDESVVDDSQLPKDRFSAERLKGVDSTLKIQPAELGDSAMYLCASSYRGGGRTDTQYFGPGTRLTVL.

The genes are TRBV9 and TRBJ2-1; no clear D. The CDR3 extends over 11 amino acids. Germline V gives CDR1 SGDLS, CDR2 YYNGEE. The germline V and J ends were trimmed by 1 base and 6 bases, with 2 bases remaining between them. The CDR3 loop is CASSVSNEQFF. CDR3 bases: TGTGCCAGCAGCGTAAGCAATGAGCAGTTCTTC.

V is TRBV4-3 and J is TRBJ1-6; no reliable D call. The CDR3 length is 16 residues. V was shortened by 6 bases and J by 10 bases, with 22 bases between the two germline ends. From germline, CDR1 is LGHNA and CDR2 YSLEER. The CDR3 region has the DNA TGCGCCAGCAGACAACAAATCGGGCCCGTTTGGTCACCCCTCCACTTT. Residues: CASRQQIGPVWSPLHF.

This chain links TRBV9 with TRBJ2-7; 8 bases fit TRBD1. CDR1 and CDR2 from the germline V gene are SGDLS and YYNGEE. The CDR3 runs 15 residues. The V gene end was trimmed by 1 base and the J gene end by 5 bases; junction bases not matched to a gene: 8. The CDR3 sequence is CASSVWAGGLDEQYF. The CDR3 bases are TGTGCCAGCAGCGTATGGGCAGGGGGCCTGGACGAGCAGTACTTC.

The CDR3 DNA sequence: TGTGCCAGCAGCCAGGCCGGGCCAGCGGAGACCCAGTACTTC. Protein: CASSQAGPAETQYF. The genes are TRBV4-2 and TRBJ2-5; D is uncertain. The CDR3 is made up of 14 amino acids. In germline, CDR1 is LGHNA, CDR2 YNFKEQ. V lost 3 bases and J lost 5, with 13 bases in between.

The genes are TRBV2 and TRBJ2-1; TRBD2 aligns across 9 bases. CDR1 and CDR2 from the germline V gene are SNHLY and FYNNEI. This CDR3 comprises 15 residues. Unmatched junction bases numbered 1, after V lost 2 bases and J lost 2 bases. This chain's CDR3 is CASSERGGAYNEQFF. The CDR3 DNA is TGTGCCAGCAGTGAACGCGGGGGGGCCTACAATGAGCAGTTCTTC.

This clone has ten or more counts. The chain has TRBV6-4 and TRBJ2-1; 8 bases are shared with TRBD2. Looked up from germline, CDR1 is MRHNA and CDR2 is SNTAGT. J gave up 3 bases and V 0 bases, and 4 bases lay outside the gene matches. The CDR3 runs 16 residues. The CDR3 DNA follows: TGTGCCAGCAGTGACTCGCCCGGGGGGGGCTACAATGAGCAGTTCTTC. Residues: CASSDSPGGGYNEQFF.

V and J are TRBV28 and TRBJ1-5, with D perhaps matching TRBD1 (6 bases). Germline V gives CDR1 MDHEN, CDR2 SYDVKM. The CDR3 runs to 14 residues. Trimming took off 1 base at V and 2 bases at J, with 6 bases between the two ends. The DNA of the CDR3 is TGTGCCAGCAGTTTATACAGGGGCAATCAGCCCCAGCATTTT. Translated, it gives CASSLYRGNQPQHF.

This rearrangement joins TRBV28 to TRBJ2-7, with D perhaps TRBD1 (6 bases). Per germline, CDR1 MDHEN and CDR2 SYDVKM. CDR3 length equals 15 residues. The ends were cut back, 3 bases at V and 0 bases at J, with 12 bases in the middle. The CDR3 spells CASSLPGDISYEQYF. CDR3 in DNA: TGTGCCAGCAGTTTGCCAGGGGACATCTCCTACGAGCAGTACTTC.

The chain combines TRBV5-4 with TRBJ2-6; D is perhaps TRBD1 (6 bases). This CDR3 is built from 17 residues. V lost 0 bases and J 8 bases, leaving 18 bases between the germline ends. Per the germline V gene, CDR1 is SGHNT and CDR2 is YYREEE (reference sequence). The CDR3 region has the DNA TGTGCCAGCAGCTTGGTTGGACAGTTACCAGTAACCAACGTCCTGACTTTC. It yields the protein CASSLVGQLPVTNVLTF.

This clone was seen once. The rearrangement joins TRBV7-9 to TRBJ2-7; D gene unclear. Deletions cut 8 bases from V and 3 bases from J, with 11 bases between. The CDR3 consists of 12 residues. Germline V gene lookup returns CDR1 SEHNR and CDR2 FQNEAQ (reference sequence). CDR3 sequence (DNA): TGTGCCAGCGGCGACAAGGACTACGAGCAGTACTTC. Protein: CASGDKDYEQYF.

This rearrangement joins TRBV5-6 to TRBJ1-1; D remains ambiguous. Germline-derived CDR1 and CDR2 are SGHDT and YYEEEE. The CDR3 covers 16 residues. The V and J ends lost 0 bases and 4 bases respectively, with 16 bases between them. CDR3 region: CASSLGPRIFTTEAFF. The CDR3 DNA reads TGTGCCAGCAGCTTGGGTCCCAGGATATTCACCACTGAAGCTTTCTTT. Variable domain in full (rest from reference TRBV5-6 and TRBJ1-1): DAGVTQSPTHLIKTRGQQVTLRCSPKSGHDTVSWYQQALGQGPQFIFQYYEEEERQRGNFPDRFSGHQFPNYSSELNVNALLLGDSALYLCASSLGPRIFTTEAFFGQGTRLTVV.

J is TRBJ2-5 and V is TRBV13; possibly TRBD1 for D (5 bases). The ends were cut back, 0 bases at V and 0 bases at J, with 14 bases in the middle. This CDR3 is built from 17 residues. CDR1 and CDR2 (germline): PRHDT, FYEKMQ (reference sequence). The DNA for the CDR3 is TGTGCCAGCAGCTTAGGTGGGCAGGGCGTGTACCAAGAGACCCAGTACTTC. It specifies CASSLGGQGVYQETQYF.

The chain combines TRBV6-1 with TRBJ2-6; a possible D gene is TRBD2 (6 bases). The CDR3 covers 16 residues. Germline lookup yields CDR1 MNHNS and CDR2 SASEGT. Trimming took 1 base from V and 0 from J, leaving 7 bases between them. CDR3 nucleotide sequence: TGTGCCAGCAGTGAAGACGGGGGCTCTGGGGCCAACGTCCTGACTTTC. Translating it yields CASSEDGGSGANVLTF.

V usage is TRBV11-2 and J usage is TRBJ1-6, with 11 bases fitting TRBD1. CDR3 length equals 18 residues. Germline values: CDR1 SGHAT, CDR2 FQNNGV. V lost 1 base, J lost 7 bases, and 9 bases stayed unmatched. The CDR3 reads CASSLGTLGDRGNSPLHF. The CDR3 nucleotides read TGTGCCAGCAGCTTAGGCACACTCGGGGACAGGGGGAATTCACCCCTCCACTTT.

J is TRBJ2-5 and V is TRBV5-6, with 11 bases that match TRBD2. Looked up from germline, CDR1 is SGHDT and CDR2 is YYEEEE. The CDR3 spans 15 residues. J was trimmed by 5 bases and V by 4 bases; bases with no gene match: 7. The CDR3 nucleotides are TGTGCCAGCAGCCAAGGGACTAGCGGTCCGGAGACCCAGTACTTC. It encodes CASSQGTSGPETQYF.

The gene calls are TRBV4-2 and TRBJ2-1; 9 positions agree with TRBD2. From germline, CDR1 is LGHNA and CDR2 YNFKEQ. The ends lost 4 bases at V and 4 bases at J; junction bases unmatched: 5. This CDR3 region has 15 residues. This CDR3 is CASSPGTSQYNEQFF. CDR3 DNA sequence: TGTGCCAGCAGCCCCGGGACTAGCCAGTACAATGAGCAGTTCTTC.

This clone was counted a few times. The chain links TRBV7-9 to TRBJ2-5; TRBD2 matches 9 bases. The CDR3 length is 17 residues. V trimming: 4 bases; J trimming: 5 bases; junction bases outside the gene matches: 14. Germline V gene data show CDR1 as SEHNR and CDR2 as FQNEAQ (reference sequence). CDR3 coding DNA: TGTGCCAGCAGCTCGAACCACGGGACTAGCATGGGGGAGACCCAGTACTTC. Amino acid sequence: CASSSNHGTSMGETQYF.